This T cell receptor (beta chain) came from a study of PD-1 blockade in classical Hodgkin lymphoma. Study details: Patients were given intravenous nivolumab, 3 mg/kg, every 2 weeks.

All patients experienced relapse after autologous stem cell transplantation, and brentuximab vedotin exposure was variable. In its sample, this clone ranks as medium-sized. Its antigen remains unidentified. Only in-frame clones appear in the TCRdb table, and some are missing; sequencing was by immunoSEQ multiplex PCR. The sample carries some 62,000 clones, approximately 88% recorded once. The study's findings and limits: Compared with baseline, CD4+ but not CD8+ TCR diversity had risen significantly by C4D1. Nothing has yet pinned down what causes the repertoire differences, possibly disease activity or prior therapy.

Trimming at V came to 5 bases and at J to 2 bases, leaving 3 bases not matched to a gene. The CDR3 sequence is 14 residues long. The germline V gene encodes CDR1 SNHLY and CDR2 FYNNEI. The chain couples TRBV2 to TRBJ1-1; the match to TRBD1 covers 9 bases. This specimen consisted of peripheral blood mononuclear cells (PBMCs), obtained at baseline. The sequence derives from a human donor with classical Hodgkin lymphoma. The CDR3 nucleotides read TGTGCCAGCAGTCGGGACAGGGAAAACACTGAAGCTTTCTTT. Protein product: CASSRDRENTEAFF.